These 11 T cell receptor beta chains were sequenced from one sample in a study of blood T cells in healthy people across ages. PCR was performed a second time for roughly 7 to 11 cycles using a sample-barcoded 5' primer and a J-beta primer mix. TCRdb processed the 5' RACE reads anew with MiXCR; each CDR3 protein has one entry. The table has about 600,000 distinct CDR3 sequences, roughly 48% seen once; the top ten hold 20% to 25%. The sequencing input was blood. The receptors shown here come from a man older than 75 in good health.

The CDR3: CSARDPKTGIYETQYF. The DNA for the CDR3 is TGCAGTGCTAGAGACCCCAAGACAGGGATTTATGAGACCCAGTACTTC. The V call is TRBV20-1, the J call TRBJ2-5; 7 nucleotides align to TRBD1. The germline gives CDR1 DFQATT, CDR2 SNEGSKA (reference sequence). The CDR3 has 16 residues. After removal of 0 bases from V and 5 bases from J, the junction contained 12 bases not matched to a gene.

The rearrangement uses TRBV7-2 and TRBJ2-1; 7 nucleotides line up with TRBD2. The CDR3 covers 14 residues. The germline V gene encodes CDR1 SGHTA and CDR2 FQGNSA. The trim removed 5 bases at V and 7 bases at J, leaving 8 bases unmatched. For the CDR3, the DNA is TGTGCCAGCAGCCCTCGGGGGGAGGGTAATGAGCAGTTCTTC. Amino acids: CASSPRGEGNEQFF.

The rearrangement joins TRBV7-8 to TRBJ1-5; D perhaps matches TRBD1 (5 bases). V lost 7 bases and J 5 bases, leaving 15 bases between the germline ends. The CDR3 has 14 amino acids. The germline V gene encodes CDR1 SGHVS and CDR2 FQNEAQ. CDR3 in amino acids: CASNTLGGDQPQHF. The CDR3 DNA reads TGTGCCAGCAATACTCTGGGGGGTGATCAGCCCCAGCATTTT.

This clonotype was seen a few times. Here the CDR3 reads CSARTSSGGDYEQYF. The CDR3 region has the DNA TGCAGTGCTCGGACGTCTAGCGGGGGGGACTACGAGCAGTACTTC. The gene calls are TRBV20-1 and TRBJ2-7, with 12 bases that match TRBD2. CDR1 DFQATT and CDR2 SNEGSKA come from the germline V gene (reference sequence). The CDR3 loop spans 15 amino acids. Trimming cost V 5 bases and J 3 bases; bases outside gene matches: 8.

The chain is built from TRBV12-3 or TRBV12-4 and TRBJ2-7; D is possibly TRBD1 (6 bases). The CDR3 runs 15 residues. Between the trimmed V and J ends, which lost 6 bases and 0 bases, there was a span of 15 bases. Here the CDR3 DNA reads TGTGCCAGCAGCCCCAATAGGGGGAACTCCTACGAGCAGTACTTC. Its translation: CASSPNRGNSYEQYF.

The rearrangement uses TRBV7-2 and TRBJ1-1; D gene uncertain. This CDR3 spans 15 amino acids. Germline CDR1 and CDR2: SGHTA and FQGNSA. V lost 2 bases and J 1 base, leaving 11 bases between the germline ends. CDR3 sequence reads: CASSLLGQQNTEAFF. As DNA, the CDR3 is TGTGCCAGCAGCTTATTAGGCCAGCAGAACACTGAAGCTTTCTTT.

At least ten counts were recorded for this clonotype. The V call is TRBV18, the J call TRBJ2-7; weak D call: TRBD2 (6 bases). In germline, CDR1 is KGHSH, CDR2 LQKENI. V was clipped by 6 bases and J by 5 bases, with 17 bases between them. This CDR3 spans 14 amino acids. The CDR3, as DNA: TGTGCCAGCTCCCTGCGGGGCCCAGACGACGAGCAGTACTTC. It codes for CASSLRGPDDEQYF.

The chain uses TRBV4-1 and TRBJ1-2; D might be TRBD1 (6 bases). V lost 1 base, J lost 4 bases, and 16 bases lay in between. The CDR3 extends over 16 amino acids. Germline CDR1 is MGHRA and CDR2 is YSYEKL. The DNA for the CDR3 is TGCGCCAGCAGCCAAGCTAGAGAAAGGGGGATCTATGGCTACACCTTC. This encodes CASSQARERGIYGYTF.

This sequence joins TRBV7-3 and TRBJ2-3, with TRBD2 matching 13 bases. With 5 bases clipped from V and 6 bases from J, the junction kept 8 bases outside the gene matches. This CDR3 comprises 16 residues. Germline values: CDR1 SGHTA, CDR2 FQGTGA. The CDR3 loop reads CASSPRLAGGPDTQYF. DNA of the CDR3: TGTGCCAGCAGCCCTAGACTAGCGGGAGGCCCGGATACGCAGTATTTT.

This CDR3 is CASSKIVQGVAYGYTF. CDR3 nucleotide sequence: TGTGCCAGCAGCAAGATCGTTCAGGGTGTAGCCTATGGCTACACCTTC. The V gene is TRBV21-1, the J gene TRBJ1-2; TRBD1, the table's D call, was not compared with the DNA. TRBV21-1 is annotated as a pseudogene. The CDR3 has 16 amino acids.

This clonotype was detected only a few times. The V call is TRBV7-9, the J call TRBJ2-5; D unclear. The CDR3 is 11 amino acids. Germline lookup yields CDR1 SEHNR and CDR2 FQNEAQ (reference sequence). Trimming shortened V by 3 bases and J by 5 bases, and 4 bases separated the two germline ends. CDR3 in DNA: TGTGCCAGCAGCTTTGCCGAGACCCAGTACTTC. Protein product: CASSFAETQYF.